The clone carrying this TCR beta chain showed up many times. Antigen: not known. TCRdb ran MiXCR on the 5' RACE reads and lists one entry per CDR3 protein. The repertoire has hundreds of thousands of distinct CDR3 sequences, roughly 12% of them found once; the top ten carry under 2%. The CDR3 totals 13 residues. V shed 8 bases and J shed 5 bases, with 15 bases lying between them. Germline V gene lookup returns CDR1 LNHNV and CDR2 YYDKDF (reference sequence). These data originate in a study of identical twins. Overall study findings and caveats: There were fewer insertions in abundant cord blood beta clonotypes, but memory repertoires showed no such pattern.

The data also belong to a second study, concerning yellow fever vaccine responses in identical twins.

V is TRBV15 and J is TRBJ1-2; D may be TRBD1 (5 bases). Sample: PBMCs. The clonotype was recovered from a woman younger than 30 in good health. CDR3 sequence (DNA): TGTGCCACCCGTCCAGCGGGGGGGTATGGCTACACCTTC. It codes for CATRPAGGYGYTF.